This T cell receptor (beta chain) was profiled in a study of shared clonotypes between healthy human individuals. Study findings and constraints: A reduction in generation probabilities was seen for non-shared clonotypes relative to those shared by all four donors.

Some clones are missing from TCRdb's copy, which holds only in-frame ones; the method was immunoSEQ multiplex PCR. This sample carries a few million clones, around 90% of them seen once, and the ten largest clones take around 0.15%. The CDR3 runs to 15 residues. The germline gives CDR1 MRHNA, CDR2 SNTAGT. Losses at the gene ends were 6 bases for V and 0 bases for J; bases not matched to a gene: 4. This clone appeared a single time. Antigen specificity is unknown. The rearrangement joins TRBV6-4 to TRBJ2-1, with 8 bases matching TRBD1. Sequenced material: naive CD4+ T cells sorted from blood. Regarding subset: CD45RA+ positively selected. The clonotype originates from a man between 18 and 35 years old in good health. Here the CDR3 reads CASSMTGDSYNEQFF. The DNA for the CDR3 is TGTGCCAGCAGCATGACAGGGGACTCCTACAATGAGCAGTTCTTC.